This TCR beta chain appears in the sequencing data of a study of T-cell reconstitution after alpha-beta-depleted transplantation in children. V dropped 8 bases and J dropped 2; count of bases not matched to a gene: 8. The CDR3 length is 14 residues. In this sample, this clonotype turned up many times. Using unique molecular identifiers, the investigators prepared the TCRbeta library. Via MiXCR, TCRdb re-called the PCR reads, giving one row per CDR3 protein. The sample holds approximately 110,000 distinct CDR3 sequences, around 23% seen once. Material: PBMCs, mostly from graft donor cells, obtained 180 days after TCRalphabeta/CD19-depleted stem cell transplant. The receptor was derived from a male patient under 10 years old who had a stem cell transplant for chronic granulomatous disease, so the T cells may come from the graft donor. The J gene is TRBJ2-5, the V gene TRBV12-3 or TRBV12-4; the match to TRBD1 covers 7 bases. The CDR3 DNA reads as TGTGCCAGCGGAACGGGACAGCCGCAAGAGACCCAGTACTTC. It yields the protein CASGTGQPQETQYF.